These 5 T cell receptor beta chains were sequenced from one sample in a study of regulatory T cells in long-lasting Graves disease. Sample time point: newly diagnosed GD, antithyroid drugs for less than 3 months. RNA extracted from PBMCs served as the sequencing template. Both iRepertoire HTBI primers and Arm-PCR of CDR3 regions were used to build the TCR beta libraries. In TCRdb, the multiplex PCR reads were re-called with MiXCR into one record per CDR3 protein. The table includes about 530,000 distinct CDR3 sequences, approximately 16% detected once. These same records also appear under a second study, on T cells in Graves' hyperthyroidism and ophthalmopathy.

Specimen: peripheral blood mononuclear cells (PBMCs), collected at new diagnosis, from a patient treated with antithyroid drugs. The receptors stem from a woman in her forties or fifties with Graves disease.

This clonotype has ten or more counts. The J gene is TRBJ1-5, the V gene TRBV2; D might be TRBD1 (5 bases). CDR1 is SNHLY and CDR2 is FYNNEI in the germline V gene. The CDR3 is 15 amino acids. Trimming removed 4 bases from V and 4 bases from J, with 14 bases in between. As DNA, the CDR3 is TGTGCCAGCAGTGGCCCCAGGGTAGCGAATCAGCCCCAGCATTTT. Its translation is CASSGPRVANQPQHF.

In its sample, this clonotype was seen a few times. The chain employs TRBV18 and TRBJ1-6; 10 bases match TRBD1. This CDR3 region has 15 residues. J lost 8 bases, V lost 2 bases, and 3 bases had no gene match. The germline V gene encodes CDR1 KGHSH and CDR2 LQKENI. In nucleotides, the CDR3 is TGTGCCAGCTCACCAGGGGACAGGGGATATTCACCCCTCCACTTT. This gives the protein CASSPGDRGYSPLHF.

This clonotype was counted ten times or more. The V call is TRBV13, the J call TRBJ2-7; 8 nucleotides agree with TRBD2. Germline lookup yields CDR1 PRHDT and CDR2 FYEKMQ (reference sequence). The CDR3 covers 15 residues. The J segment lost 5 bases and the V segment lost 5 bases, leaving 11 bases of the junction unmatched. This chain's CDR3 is CASSAGLAPEDEQYF. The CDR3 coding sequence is TGTGCCAGCAGCGCCGGACTAGCTCCTGAGGACGAGCAGTACTTC.

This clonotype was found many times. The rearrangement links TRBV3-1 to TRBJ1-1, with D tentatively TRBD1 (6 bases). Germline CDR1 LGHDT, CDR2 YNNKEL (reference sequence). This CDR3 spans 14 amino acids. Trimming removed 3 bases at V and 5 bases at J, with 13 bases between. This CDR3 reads CASSHNLGGTEAFF. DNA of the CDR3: TGTGCCAGCAGCCATAACTTAGGGGGAACTGAAGCTTTCTTT.

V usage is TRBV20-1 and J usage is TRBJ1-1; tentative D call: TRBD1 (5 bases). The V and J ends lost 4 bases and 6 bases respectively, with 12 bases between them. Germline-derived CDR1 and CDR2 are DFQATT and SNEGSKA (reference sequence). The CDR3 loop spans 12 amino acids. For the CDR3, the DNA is TGCAGTGCTATCTCAGGGAGCGCTGAAGCTTTCTTT. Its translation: CSAISGSAEAFF.